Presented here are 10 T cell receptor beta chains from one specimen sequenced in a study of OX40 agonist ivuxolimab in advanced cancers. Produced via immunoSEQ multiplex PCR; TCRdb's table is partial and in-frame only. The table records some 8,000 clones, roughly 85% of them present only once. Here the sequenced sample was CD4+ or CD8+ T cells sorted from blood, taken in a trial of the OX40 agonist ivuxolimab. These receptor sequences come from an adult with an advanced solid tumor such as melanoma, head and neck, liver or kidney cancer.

The CDR3 DNA follows: TGCAGCGTTGAAGTGCTTGCAGAGGGCGGCTACACCTTC. It encodes CSVEVLAEGGYTF. V is TRBV29-1 and J is TRBJ1-2; D unresolved. The CDR3 has 13 amino acids. Trimming cost V 1 base and J 8 bases, with 14 bases left between them. Germline lookup yields CDR1 SQVTM and CDR2 ANQGSEA.

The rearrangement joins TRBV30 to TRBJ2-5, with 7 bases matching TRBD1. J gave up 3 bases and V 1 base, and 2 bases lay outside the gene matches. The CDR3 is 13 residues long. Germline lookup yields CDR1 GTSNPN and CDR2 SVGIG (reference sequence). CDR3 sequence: CAWSAGTEETQYF. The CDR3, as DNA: TGTGCCTGGAGTGCCGGGACAGAAGAGACCCAGTACTTC.

The CDR3 bases are TGTGCCAGCAGCTCAAAGGGAAACAGGGGGCTCAATGAGCAGTTCTTC. Its translation is CASSSKGNRGLNEQFF. The J gene is TRBJ2-1, the V gene TRBV11-3; 9 bases are a match to TRBD1. The V segment lost 4 bases and the J segment 6 bases; nucleotides outside the gene matches: 10. This CDR3 is 16 amino acids long. CDR1 and CDR2 (germline): SGHNT, YENEEA. The full variable domain, in which reference TRBV11-3 and TRBJ2-1 provide the parts outside the CDR3, is EAGVVQSPRYKIIEKKQPVAFWCNPISGHNTLYWYLQNLGQGPELLIRYENEEAVDDSQLPKDRFSAERLKGVDSTLKIQPAELGDSAVYLCASSSKGNRGLNEQFFGPGTRLTVL.

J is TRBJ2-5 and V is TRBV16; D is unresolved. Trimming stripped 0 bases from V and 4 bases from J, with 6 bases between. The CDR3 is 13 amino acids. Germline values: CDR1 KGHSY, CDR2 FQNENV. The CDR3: CASSQSAPETQYF. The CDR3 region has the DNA TGTGCCAGCAGCCAATCAGCCCCAGAGACCCAGTACTTC.

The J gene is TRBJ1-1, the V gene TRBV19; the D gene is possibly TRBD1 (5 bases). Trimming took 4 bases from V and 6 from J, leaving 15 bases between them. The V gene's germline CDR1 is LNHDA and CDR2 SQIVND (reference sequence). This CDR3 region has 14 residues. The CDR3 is CASSTFRDSPEAFF. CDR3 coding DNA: TGTGCCAGTAGTACCTTCAGGGATTCCCCTGAAGCTTTCTTT. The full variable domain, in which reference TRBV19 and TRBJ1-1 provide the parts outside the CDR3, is DGGITQSPKYLFRKEGQNVTLSCEQNLNHDAMYWYRQDPGQGLRLIYYSQIVNDFQKGDIAEGYSVSREKKESFPLTVTSAQKNPTAFYLCASSTFRDSPEAFFGQGTRLTVV.

CDR3 loop: CAGGGAEAFF. For the CDR3, the DNA is TGTGCCGGAGGGGGAGCTGAAGCTTTCTTT. V is TRBV7-6 and J is TRBJ1-1, with a tentative D call TRBD1 (6 bases). Deletions cut 11 bases from V and 6 bases from J, with 10 bases between. The CDR3 consists of 10 residues. Per the germline V gene, CDR1 is SGHVS and CDR2 is FNYEAQ.

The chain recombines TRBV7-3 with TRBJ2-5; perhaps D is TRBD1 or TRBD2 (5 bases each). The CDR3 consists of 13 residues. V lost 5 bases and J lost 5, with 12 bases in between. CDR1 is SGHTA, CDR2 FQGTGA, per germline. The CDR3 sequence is CASSLGRDETQYF. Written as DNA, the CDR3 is TGTGCCAGCAGCCTAGGCAGGGACGAGACCCAGTACTTC. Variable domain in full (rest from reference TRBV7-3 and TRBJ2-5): GAGVSQTPSNKVTEKGKYVELRCDPISGHTALYWYRQSLGQGPEFLIYFQGTGAADDSGLPNDRFFAVRPEGSVSTLKIQRTERGDSAVYLCASSLGRDETQYFGPGTRLLVL.

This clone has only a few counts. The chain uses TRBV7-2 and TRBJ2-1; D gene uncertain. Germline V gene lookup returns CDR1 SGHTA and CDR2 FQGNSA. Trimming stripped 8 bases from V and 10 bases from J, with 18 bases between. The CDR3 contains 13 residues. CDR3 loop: CASLERMKSEQFF. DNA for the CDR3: TGTGCCAGCCTTGAACGTATGAAATCGGAGCAGTTCTTC.

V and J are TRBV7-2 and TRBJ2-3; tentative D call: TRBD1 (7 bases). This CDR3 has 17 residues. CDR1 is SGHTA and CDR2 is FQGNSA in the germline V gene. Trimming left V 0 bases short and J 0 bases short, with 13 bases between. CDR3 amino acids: CASSLAARGTSTDTQYF. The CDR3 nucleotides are TGTGCCAGCAGCTTAGCGGCCAGGGGGACTAGCACAGATACGCAGTATTTT.

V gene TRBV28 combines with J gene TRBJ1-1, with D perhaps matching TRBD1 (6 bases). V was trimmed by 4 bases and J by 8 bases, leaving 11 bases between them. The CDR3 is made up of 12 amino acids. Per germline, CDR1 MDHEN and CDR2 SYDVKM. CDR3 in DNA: TGTGCCAGCAGTTGGGGGACATTCGAAGCTTTCTTT. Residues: CASSWGTFEAFF.